This TCR beta chain was documented in a study of shared clonotypes between healthy human individuals. The naive CD8 population came from CD45RO-negative cells selected for CCR7, without terminally differentiated effector memory CD45RA+ cells. Donors included only healthy HIV-negative adults lacking recent acute infections or vaccinations. Sequencing was performed with immunoSEQ multiplex PCR; in TCRdb, only in-frame clones are kept and a portion is missing. The repertoire has 750,000 to 1,000,000 clones, around 93% of them found once; the top ten carry 24%. After removal of 10 bases from V and 6 bases from J, the junction contained 17 bases not matched to a gene. The CDR3 sequence is 15 residues long. Germline V CDR1 and CDR2: ENHRY, SYGVKD.

The chain is built from TRBV10-3 and TRBJ2-7; 8 positions agree with TRBD1. The sample was naive CD8+ T cells sorted from blood. The sequence was obtained from a young man in good health. In nucleotides, the CDR3 is TGTGCCACCAGGGAACCGACAGGGGTCCGGGCCGAGCAGTACTTC. It translates to CATREPTGVRAEQYF.